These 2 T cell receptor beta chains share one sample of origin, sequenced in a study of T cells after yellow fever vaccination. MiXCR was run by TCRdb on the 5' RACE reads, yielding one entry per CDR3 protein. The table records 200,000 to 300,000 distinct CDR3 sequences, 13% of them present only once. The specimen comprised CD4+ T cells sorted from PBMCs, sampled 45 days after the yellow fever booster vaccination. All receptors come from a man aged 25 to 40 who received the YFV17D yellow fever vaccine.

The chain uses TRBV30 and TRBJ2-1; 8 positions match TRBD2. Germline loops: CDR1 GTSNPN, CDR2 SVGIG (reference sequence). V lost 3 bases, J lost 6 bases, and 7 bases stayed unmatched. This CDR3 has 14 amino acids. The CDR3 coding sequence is TGTGCCTGGAGGCCAGCGGGAGTGGGCAATGAGCAGTTCTTC. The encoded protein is CAWRPAGVGNEQFF.

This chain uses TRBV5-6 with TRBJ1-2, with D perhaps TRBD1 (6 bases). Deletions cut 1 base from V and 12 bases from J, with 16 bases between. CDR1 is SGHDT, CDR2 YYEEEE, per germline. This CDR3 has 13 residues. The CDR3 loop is CASSLRRTAEDTF. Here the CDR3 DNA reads TGTGCCAGCAGCTTGCGGAGGACAGCGGAGGACACCTTC.